These 13 T cell receptor beta chains were sequenced from one sample in a study of neoadjuvant anti-PD-1 for oral cavity cancer. Time point defined: after neoadjuvant nivolumab, at surgical resection. Libraries were prepared by immunoSEQ multiplex PCR; TCRdb keeps only in-frame clonotypes and omits some of them. This table has about 10,000 clones, 50% to 80% appearing once. The input for sequencing was PBMCs, taken after nivolumab (anti-PD-1) treatment. Source of these receptors: a person between 40 and 85 years old with oral cavity squamous cell carcinoma.

This clone has only a few counts. The chain has TRBV7-9 and TRBJ2-7, with unresolved D. Trimming shortened V by 5 bases and J by 6 bases, and 8 bases separated the two germline ends. The germline gives CDR1 SEHNR, CDR2 FQNEAQ (reference sequence). The CDR3 totals 11 residues. The CDR3 here is CASSVSSEQYF. The CDR3 nucleotides are TGTGCCAGCAGCGTTAGCTCCGAGCAGTACTTC.

The CDR3: CASSPGGTRMNEQFF. The CDR3 region has the DNA TGTGCCAGCAGCCCCGGGGGGACTAGGATGAATGAGCAGTTCTTC. V gene TRBV7-9 combines with J gene TRBJ2-1; 8 nucleotides match TRBD2. The CDR3 spans 15 residues. J gave up 7 bases and V 5 bases, and 10 bases lay outside the gene matches. The germline V gene has CDR1 SEHNR and CDR2 FQNEAQ (reference sequence).

This chain uses TRBV7-9 with TRBJ2-3; TRBD2 is a possible D gene (5 bases). Germline V gene lookup returns CDR1 SEHNR and CDR2 FQNEAQ (reference sequence). Trimming removed 1 base at V and 2 bases at J, with 10 bases between. The CDR3 is 15 residues long. Here the CDR3 DNA reads TGTGCCAGCAGCTTAGTCCTGGAGGTCACAGATACGCAGTATTTT. Its protein is CASSLVLEVTDTQYF.

The CDR3 sequence: CASSLGVAGSTQYF. In DNA form, the CDR3 reads TGCGCCAGCAGCTTGGGAGTAGCGGGATCGACCCAGTACTTC. The chain recombines TRBV5-1 with TRBJ2-5, with 8 bases that match TRBD2. There are 14 residues in the CDR3. Germline values: CDR1 SGHRS, CDR2 YFSETQ. Trimming removed 0 bases from V and 7 bases from J; junction bases left unmatched: 5.

J is TRBJ2-1 and V is TRBV28, with D uncertain. The CDR3 sequence is 14 residues long. CDR1 MDHEN and CDR2 SYDVKM come from the germline V gene. V was trimmed by 2 bases and J by 4 bases, leaving 9 bases between them. Here the CDR3 reads CASSLASLYNEQFF. DNA of the CDR3: TGTGCCAGCAGTTTAGCTAGTTTATACAATGAGCAGTTCTTC. The whole variable domain, filled in from reference TRBV28 and TRBJ2-1, reads DVKVTQSSRYLVKRTGEKVFLECVQDMDHENMFWYRQDPGLGLRLIYFSYDVKMKEKGDIPEGYSVSREKKERFSLILESASTNQTSMYLCASSLASLYNEQFFGPGTRLTVL.

This chain connects TRBV5-4 to TRBJ2-3; maybe TRBD2 (5 bases). The V end lost 5 bases, the J end lost 6 bases, and 13 bases lay between the germline ends. From germline, CDR1 is SGHNT and CDR2 YYREEE (reference sequence). This CDR3 contains 13 residues. Here the CDR3 reads CASSRTPVDTQYF. DNA of the CDR3: TGTGCCAGCAGTAGGACTCCCGTGGATACGCAGTATTTT.

The rearrangement links TRBV11-3 to TRBJ2-6; 7 bases fit TRBD2. V lost 5 bases, J lost 0 bases, and 7 bases stayed unmatched. Germline V gene data show CDR1 as SGHNT and CDR2 as YENEEA. The CDR3 has 17 amino acids. CDR3 sequence (DNA): TGTGCCAGCAGCAGTAGCGGGTCAAGCTCTGGGGCCAACGTCCTGACTTTC. Its translation: CASSSSGSSSGANVLTF.

The chain links TRBV19 to TRBJ2-6; TRBD1 agrees at 8 bases. Trimming removed 3 bases from V and 0 bases from J; junction bases left unmatched: 7. Germline loops: CDR1 LNHDA, CDR2 SQIVND (reference sequence). This CDR3 is built from 18 residues. The CDR3 DNA follows: TGTGCCAGTAGTATGCGCGGACAGGGAAGCTCTGGGGCCAACGTCCTGACTTTC. It yields the protein CASSMRGQGSSGANVLTF.

The chain combines TRBV2 with TRBJ1-2; weak D call: TRBD1 (5 bases). Germline CDR1 SNHLY, CDR2 FYNNEI. CDR3 size: 14 residues. The V gene lost 3 bases and the J gene lost 6 bases, with 14 bases spanning the gap. The CDR3 loop is CASSETQEINGYTF. The CDR3, as DNA: TGTGCCAGCAGTGAGACACAGGAGATCAATGGCTACACCTTC. The whole variable domain, remainder taken from reference TRBV2 and TRBJ1-2, is EPEVTQTPSHQVTQMGQEVILRCVPISNHLYFYWYRQILGQKVEFLVSFYNNEISEKSEIFDDQFSVERPDGSNFTLKIRSTKLEDSAMYFCASSETQEINGYTFGSGTRLTVV.

The chain recombines TRBV28 with TRBJ1-1; possible D gene TRBD1, 5 bases. Between the trimmed V and J ends, which lost 6 bases and 11 bases, there was a span of 10 bases. The CDR3 covers 10 residues. The germline V gene has CDR1 MDHEN and CDR2 SYDVKM. The CDR3 reads CASRRGRAFF. CDR3 DNA sequence: TGTGCCAGCAGGAGGGGTAGGGCTTTCTTT.

V usage is TRBV5-6 and J usage is TRBJ2-6; no clear D gene. The V and J ends lost 6 bases and 2 bases respectively, with 12 bases between them. The germline V gene encodes CDR1 SGHDT and CDR2 YYEEEE. This CDR3 comprises 15 residues. The CDR3 DNA reads as TGTGCCAGCACCTTAAACGGGCCTGGGGCCAACGTCCTGACTTTC. Its protein product is CASTLNGPGANVLTF.

The genes are TRBV6-1 and TRBJ1-2; tentatively, D is TRBD1 (6 bases). Per the germline V gene, CDR1 is MNHNS and CDR2 is SASEGT. This CDR3 is built from 18 residues. The ends were cut back, 3 bases at V and 0 bases at J, with 20 bases in the middle. The CDR3 loop is CASSDQRRRDTANYGYTF. As DNA, the CDR3 is TGTGCCAGCAGTGACCAAAGGCGTCGGGACACTGCTAACTATGGCTACACCTTC.

The chain couples TRBV5-1 to TRBJ2-3; TRBD1 agrees at 7 bases. This CDR3 comprises 14 residues. The junction had 7 bases not matched to a gene; V was cut back by 7 bases and J by 2 bases. Germline CDR1 SGHRS, CDR2 YFSETQ. The CDR3 here is CASSRTGDTDTQYF. In DNA form, the CDR3 reads TGCGCCAGCTCACGGACAGGTGACACAGATACGCAGTATTTT. The entire variable domain, with the rest obtained from reference TRBV5-1 and TRBJ2-3, is as follows: KAGVTQTPRYLIKTRGQQVTLSCSPISGHRSVSWYQQTPGQGLQFLFEYFSETQRNKGNFPGRFSGRQFSNSRSEMNVSTLELGDSALYLCASSRTGDTDTQYFGPGTRLTVL.